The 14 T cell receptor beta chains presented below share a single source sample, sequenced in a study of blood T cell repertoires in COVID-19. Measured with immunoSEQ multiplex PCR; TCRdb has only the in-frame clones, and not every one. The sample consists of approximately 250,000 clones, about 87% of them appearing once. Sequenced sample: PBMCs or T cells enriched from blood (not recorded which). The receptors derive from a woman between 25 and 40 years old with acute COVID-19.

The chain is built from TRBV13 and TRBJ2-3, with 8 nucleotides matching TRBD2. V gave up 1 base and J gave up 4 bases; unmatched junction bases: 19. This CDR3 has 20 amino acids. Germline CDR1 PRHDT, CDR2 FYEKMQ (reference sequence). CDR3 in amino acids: CASSLVGPDGRGSGSDTQYF. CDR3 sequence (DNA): TGTGCCAGCAGCTTAGTGGGTCCAGACGGGAGGGGCAGCGGCTCAGATACGCAGTATTTT.

The CDR3 is CSVSRTSGTDTQYF. CDR3 bases: TGCAGCGTCTCCCGGACTAGCGGTACAGATACGCAGTATTTT. The chain carries TRBV29-1 and TRBJ2-3; TRBD2 agrees at 10 bases. J was trimmed by 3 bases and V by 6 bases; bases with no gene match: 6. In germline, CDR1 is SQVTM, CDR2 ANQGSEA. There are 14 residues in the CDR3.

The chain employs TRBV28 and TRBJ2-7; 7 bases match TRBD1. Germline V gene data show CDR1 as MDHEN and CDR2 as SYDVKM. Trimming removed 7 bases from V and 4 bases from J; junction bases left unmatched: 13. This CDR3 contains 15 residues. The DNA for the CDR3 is TGTGCCAGCACCCCCGGGGCACAGGGGTTTTACGAGCAGTACTTC. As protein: CASTPGAQGFYEQYF.

The CDR3 DNA reads TGTGCCAGCAGTGAAGGGGGTCTAGCAACCGGGGAGCTGTTTTTT. Translation gives CASSEGGLATGELFF. The chain carries TRBV2 and TRBJ2-2; D is perhaps TRBD2 (5 bases). Trimming stripped 1 base from V and 5 bases from J, with 11 bases between. The CDR3 has 15 amino acids. Germline V gene sequence: CDR1 SNHLY, CDR2 FYNNEI.

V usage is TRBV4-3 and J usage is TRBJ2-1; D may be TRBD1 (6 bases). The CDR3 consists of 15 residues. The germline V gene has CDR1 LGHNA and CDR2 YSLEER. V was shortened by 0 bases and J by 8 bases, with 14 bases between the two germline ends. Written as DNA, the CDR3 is TGCGCCAGCAGCCAAGAGTTTGAGGGGGTGGATGAGCAGTTCTTC. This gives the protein CASSQEFEGVDEQFF.

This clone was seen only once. CDR3 DNA sequence: TGTGCCAGCAGTACCCACAGGGTCGGAGCCGGGGAGCTGTTTTTT. Protein: CASSTHRVGAGELFF. The chain combines TRBV28 with TRBJ2-2, with D perhaps matching TRBD1 (6 bases). Per germline, CDR1 MDHEN and CDR2 SYDVKM. CDR3 length: 15 amino acids. Trimming left V 5 bases short and J 6 bases short, with 16 bases between.

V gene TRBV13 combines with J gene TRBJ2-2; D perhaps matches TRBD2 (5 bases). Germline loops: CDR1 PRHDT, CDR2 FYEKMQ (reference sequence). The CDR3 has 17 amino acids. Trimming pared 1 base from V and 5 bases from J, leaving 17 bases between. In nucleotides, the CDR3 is TGTGCCAGCAGCTTAGACTTTCTAGGAGGAGGTACCGGGGAGCTGTTTTTT. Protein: CASSLDFLGGGTGELFF.

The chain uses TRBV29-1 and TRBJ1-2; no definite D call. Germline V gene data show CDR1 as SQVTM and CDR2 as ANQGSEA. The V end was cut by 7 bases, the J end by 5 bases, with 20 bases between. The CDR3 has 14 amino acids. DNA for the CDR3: TGCAGCGCCCGAGGTACAAAATTGGGTTATGGCTACACCTTC. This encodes CSARGTKLGYGYTF.

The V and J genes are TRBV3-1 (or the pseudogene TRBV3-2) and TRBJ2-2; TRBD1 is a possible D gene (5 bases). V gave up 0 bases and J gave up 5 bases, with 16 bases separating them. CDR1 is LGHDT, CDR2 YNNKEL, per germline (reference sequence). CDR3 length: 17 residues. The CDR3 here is CASSQDGVLGLTGELFF. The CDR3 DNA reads TGTGCCAGCAGCCAAGATGGGGTACTGGGGCTTACCGGGGAGCTGTTTTTT.

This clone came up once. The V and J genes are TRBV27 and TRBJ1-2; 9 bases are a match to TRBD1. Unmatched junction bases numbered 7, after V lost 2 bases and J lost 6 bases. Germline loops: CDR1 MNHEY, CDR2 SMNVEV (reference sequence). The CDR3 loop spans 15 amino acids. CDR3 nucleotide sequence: TGTGCCAGCAGTTTAGGAGGGACAGGGAGGAATGGCTACACCTTC. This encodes CASSLGGTGRNGYTF.

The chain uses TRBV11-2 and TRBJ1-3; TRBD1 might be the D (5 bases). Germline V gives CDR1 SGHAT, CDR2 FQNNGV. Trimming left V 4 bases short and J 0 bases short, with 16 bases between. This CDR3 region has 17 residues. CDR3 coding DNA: TGTGCCAGCAGCTGGGACGGGGGGACCTACTCTGGAAACACCATATATTTT. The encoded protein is CASSWDGGTYSGNTIYF.

The CDR3 region has the DNA TGTGCCAGCTCGGTCGGGGTGATTCAGCCCCAGCATTTT. Residues: CASSVGVIQPQHF. The chain employs TRBV3-1 (or the pseudogene TRBV3-2) and TRBJ1-5; D ambiguous. Trimming took off 8 bases at V and 6 bases at J, with 14 bases between the two ends. CDR3 length: 13 residues. Germline V gene data show CDR1 as LGHDT and CDR2 as YNNKEL (reference sequence).

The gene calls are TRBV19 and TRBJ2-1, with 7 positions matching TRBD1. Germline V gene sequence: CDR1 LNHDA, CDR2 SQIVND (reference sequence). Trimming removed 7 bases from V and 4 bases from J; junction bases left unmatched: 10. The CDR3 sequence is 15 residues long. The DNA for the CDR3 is TGTGCCAGTACCGACAGGGCAGATTATTACAATGAGCAGTTCTTC. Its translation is CASTDRADYYNEQFF. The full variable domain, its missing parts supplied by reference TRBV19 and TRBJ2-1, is DGGITQSPKYLFRKEGQNVTLSCEQNLNHDAMYWYRQDPGQGLRLIYYSQIVNDFQKGDIAEGYSVSREKKESFPLTVTSAQKNPTAFYLCASTDRADYYNEQFFGPGTRLTVL.

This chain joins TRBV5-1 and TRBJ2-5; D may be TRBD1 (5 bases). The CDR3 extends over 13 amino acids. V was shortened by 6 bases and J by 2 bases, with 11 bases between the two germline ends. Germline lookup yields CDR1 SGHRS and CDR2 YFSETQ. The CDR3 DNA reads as TGCGCCAGCAACCCGACAGAACAAGAGACCCAGTACTTC. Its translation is CASNPTEQETQYF.